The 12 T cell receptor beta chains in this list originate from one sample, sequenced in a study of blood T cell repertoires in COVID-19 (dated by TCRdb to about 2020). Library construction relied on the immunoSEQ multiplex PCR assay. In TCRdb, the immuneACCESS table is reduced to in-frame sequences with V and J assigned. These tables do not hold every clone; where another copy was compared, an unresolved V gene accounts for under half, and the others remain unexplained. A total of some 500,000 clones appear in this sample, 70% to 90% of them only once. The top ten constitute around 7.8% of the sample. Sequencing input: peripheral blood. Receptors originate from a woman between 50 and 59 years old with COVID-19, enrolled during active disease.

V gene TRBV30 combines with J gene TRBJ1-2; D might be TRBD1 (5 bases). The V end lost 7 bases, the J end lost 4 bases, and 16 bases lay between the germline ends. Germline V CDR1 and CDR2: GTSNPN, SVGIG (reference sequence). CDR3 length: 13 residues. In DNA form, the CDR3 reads TGTGCCTTGGACCCCGGGGGACTCTATGGCTACACCTTC. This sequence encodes CALDPGGLYGYTF.

The CDR3 region has the DNA TGTGCCAGCAGTGTAGGCGGGAACACTGAAGCTTTCTTT. The encoded protein is CASSVGGNTEAFF. V usage is TRBV2 and J usage is TRBJ1-1; unclear D gene. Germline V gene data show CDR1 as SNHLY and CDR2 as FYNNEI. There are 13 residues in the CDR3. V lost 4 bases, J lost 1 base, and 7 bases lay in between.

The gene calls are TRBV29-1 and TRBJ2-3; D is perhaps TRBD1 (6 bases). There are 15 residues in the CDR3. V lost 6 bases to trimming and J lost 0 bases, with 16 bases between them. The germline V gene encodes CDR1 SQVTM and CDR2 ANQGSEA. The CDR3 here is CSVAVQGTSTDTQYF. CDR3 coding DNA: TGCAGCGTGGCGGTCCAGGGGACCAGCACAGATACGCAGTATTTT.

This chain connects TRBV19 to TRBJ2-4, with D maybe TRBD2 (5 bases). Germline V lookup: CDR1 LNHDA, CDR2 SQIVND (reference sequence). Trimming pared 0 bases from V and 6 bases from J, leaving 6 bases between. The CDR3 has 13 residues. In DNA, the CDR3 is TGTGCCAGTAGTATAGATCGGGGAAACATTCAGTACTTC. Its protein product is CASSIDRGNIQYF. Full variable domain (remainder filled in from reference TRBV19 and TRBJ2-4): DGGITQSPKYLFRKEGQNVTLSCEQNLNHDAMYWYRQDPGQGLRLIYYSQIVNDFQKGDIAEGYSVSREKKESFPLTVTSAQKNPTAFYLCASSIDRGNIQYFGAGTRLSVL.

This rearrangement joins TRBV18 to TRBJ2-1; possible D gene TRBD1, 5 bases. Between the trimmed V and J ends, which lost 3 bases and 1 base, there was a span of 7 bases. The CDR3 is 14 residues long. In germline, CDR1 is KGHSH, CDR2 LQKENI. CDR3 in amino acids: CASSPDRSYNEQFF. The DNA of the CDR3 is TGTGCCAGCTCACCCGACAGATCCTACAATGAGCAGTTCTTC.

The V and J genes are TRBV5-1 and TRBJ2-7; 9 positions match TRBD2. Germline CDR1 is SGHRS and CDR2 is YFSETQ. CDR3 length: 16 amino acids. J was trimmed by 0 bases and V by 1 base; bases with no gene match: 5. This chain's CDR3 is CASSLLAGRSSYEQYF. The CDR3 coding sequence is TGCGCCAGCAGCTTGCTAGCGGGGAGGAGCTCCTACGAGCAGTACTTC.

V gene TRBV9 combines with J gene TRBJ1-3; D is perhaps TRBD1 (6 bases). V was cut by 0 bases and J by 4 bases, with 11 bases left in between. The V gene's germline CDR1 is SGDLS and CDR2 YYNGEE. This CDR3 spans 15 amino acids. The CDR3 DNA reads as TGTGCCAGCAGCGTAGGCGGACAGTCCGGAAACACCATATATTTT. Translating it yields CASSVGGQSGNTIYF.

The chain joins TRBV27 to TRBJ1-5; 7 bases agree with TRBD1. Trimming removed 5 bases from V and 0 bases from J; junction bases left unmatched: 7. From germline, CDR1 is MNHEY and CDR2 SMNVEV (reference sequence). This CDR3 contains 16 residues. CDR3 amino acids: CASSPGTDHSNQPQHF. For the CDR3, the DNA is TGTGCCAGCAGTCCCGGGACAGACCATAGCAATCAGCCCCAGCATTTT.

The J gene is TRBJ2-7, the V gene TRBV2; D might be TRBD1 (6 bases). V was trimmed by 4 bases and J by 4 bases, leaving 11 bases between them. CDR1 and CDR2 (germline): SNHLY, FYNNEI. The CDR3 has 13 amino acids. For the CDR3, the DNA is TGTGCCAGCAGTGCAGGCAGGGGATACGAGCAGTACTTC. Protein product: CASSAGRGYEQYF.

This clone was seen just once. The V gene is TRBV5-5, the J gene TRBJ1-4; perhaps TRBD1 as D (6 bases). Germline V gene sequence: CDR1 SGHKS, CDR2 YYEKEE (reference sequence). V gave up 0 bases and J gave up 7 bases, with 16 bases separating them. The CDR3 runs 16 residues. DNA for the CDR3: TGTGCCAGCAGCTTGGATCCAGGGGAATTATTTGAAAAACTGTTTTTT. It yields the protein CASSLDPGELFEKLFF.

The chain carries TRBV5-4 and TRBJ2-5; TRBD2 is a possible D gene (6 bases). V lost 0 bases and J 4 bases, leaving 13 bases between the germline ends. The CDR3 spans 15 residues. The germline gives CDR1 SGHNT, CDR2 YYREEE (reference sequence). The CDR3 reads CASSLDITGRETQYF. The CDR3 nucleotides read TGTGCCAGCAGCTTGGACATAACCGGGAGAGAGACCCAGTACTTC.

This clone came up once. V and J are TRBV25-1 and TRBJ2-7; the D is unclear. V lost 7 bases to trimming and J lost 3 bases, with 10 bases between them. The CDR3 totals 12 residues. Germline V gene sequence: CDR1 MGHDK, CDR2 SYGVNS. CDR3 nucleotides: TGTGCCAGCAAGAGCCCTAACTACGAGCAGTACTTC. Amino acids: CASKSPNYEQYF.